A selection of T cell receptor beta chains follows, all from one sample in a study of regulatory T cells in long-lasting Graves disease. TCRdb ran MiXCR on the multiplex PCR reads and lists one entry per CDR3 protein. The sample has a few hundred thousand distinct CDR3 sequences, roughly 25% seen once; the top ten hold about 29%. The sequenced sample was peripheral blood mononuclear cells (PBMCs), obtained when the disease was refractory, from a patient treated with antithyroid drugs. These receptors were obtained from a woman in her thirties or forties with Graves disease. Both conserved end residues are part of each CDR3. The order of the fields is CDR3 DNA, CDR3 protein, D gene, V gene, J gene, clone size. A D gene is named only where the DNA matches it firmly. A row's size may be missing; if present it is once, few, many or a size class.

DNA: TGTGCCAGTAGTAAAACCGGGACTAGCGGCCACGAGCAGTACTTC
CDR3: CASSKTGTSGHEQYF
D: TRBD2
V: TRBV19
J: TRBJ2-7
size: few

DNA: TGCGCCAGCAGCTTTGCGACAGGGGGACAAGAGACCCAGTACTTC
CDR3: CASSFATGGQETQYF
D: TRBD1
V: TRBV5-1
J: TRBJ2-5
size: many

DNA: TGTGCCACCAGCTTTCCACCGTCGACAGGAAAAAACATTCAGTACTTC
CDR3: CATSFPPSTGKNIQYF
D: NA
V: TRBV15
J: TRBJ2-4
size: many

DNA: TGTGCCAGCACGGACAGGGTTTCCTCTGGGGCCAACGTCCTGACTTTC
CDR3: CASTDRVSSGANVLTF
D: TRBD1
V: TRBV6-1
J: TRBJ2-6
size: NA

DNA: TGTGCCAGCAGCCAAGAAAGGGTGACACGGGGTGAAGCTTTCTTT
CDR3: CASSQERVTRGEAFF
D: NA
V: TRBV4-2
J: TRBJ1-1
size: few

DNA: TGCAGTGCAATACAGGGGAACACCGGGGAGCTGTTTTTT
CDR3: CSAIQGNTGELFF
D: NA
V: TRBV20-1
J: TRBJ2-2
size: many

DNA: TGTGCCAGCTCACAGTTTTCGGACGGAAAAGAGACCCAGTACTTC
CDR3: CASSQFSDGKETQYF
D: NA
V: TRBV18
J: TRBJ2-5
size: NA

DNA: TGCGCCAGCAGCCAAGCCCTGGGGAGACCCCCCTACGAGCAGTACTTC
CDR3: CASSQALGRPPYEQYF
D: NA
V: TRBV4-1
J: TRBJ2-7
size: NA

DNA: TGTGCCAGCAGTGAATCGGCGGGAGATGCCGGGGAGCTGTTTTTT
CDR3: CASSESAGDAGELFF
D: TRBD2
V: TRBV6-1
J: TRBJ2-2
size: many

DNA: TGCAGTGCCAGATCAGGGCGCGGGAGATTTACTCCTTCGGGCGAGCAGTACTTC
CDR3: CSARSGRGRFTPSGEQYF
D: TRBD2
V: TRBV20-1
J: TRBJ2-7
size: NA

DNA: TGTGCCAGCAGTTTGAGCAGGGGCTCGCGGCAGCCCCAGCATTTT
CDR3: CASSLSRGSRQPQHF
D: NA
V: TRBV28
J: TRBJ1-5
size: many

DNA: TGCGCCAGCAGCTTGGGGGACATCCGCACAGGTACGCAGTATTTT
CDR3: CASSLGDIRTGTQYF
D: NA
V: TRBV5-1
J: TRBJ2-3
size: NA

DNA: TGCGCCAGCAGCCCCCAAGCGACTGTAATATTACCCTACGAGCAGTACTTC
CDR3: CASSPQATVILPYEQYF
D: NA
V: TRBV4-1
J: TRBJ2-7
size: NA

DNA: TGTGCCATCAGTGAGGGGCAGAGACTTAACTATGGCTACACCTTC
CDR3: CAISEGQRLNYGYTF
D: NA
V: TRBV10-3
J: TRBJ1-2
size: many

DNA: TGTGCCATCTCCAGAGCCAGCTACGAGCAGTACTTC
CDR3: CAISRASYEQYF
D: NA
V: TRBV28
J: TRBJ2-7
size: many

DNA: TGTGCCATCAGGAAGACAGGGTACGGTCAGCCCCAGCATTTT
CDR3: CAIRKTGYGQPQHF
D: TRBD1
V: TRBV10-3
J: TRBJ1-5
size: many

DNA: TGTGCCAGCAGCTTAGTACAGGGGACTGAAGCTTTCTTT
CDR3: CASSLVQGTEAFF
D: TRBD1
V: TRBV28
J: TRBJ1-1
size: many

DNA: TGTGCCAGCAGCCTCGAGCACTCTGGGGCCAACGTCCTGACTTTC
CDR3: CASSLEHSGANVLTF
D: NA
V: TRBV3-1
J: TRBJ2-6
size: many

DNA: TGTGCCAGCAGCCATGGACAGGGGGCGAGCCAGCCCCAGCATTTT
CDR3: CASSHGQGASQPQHF
D: TRBD1
V: TRBV5-6
J: TRBJ1-5
size: few

DNA: TGTGCCAGCAGGGGGGGGGGAACTGAAGCTTTCTTT
CDR3: CASRGGGTEAFF
D: NA
V: TRBV2
J: TRBJ1-1
size: many

DNA: TGTGCCAGCAGGGGGACTAGCGGGAGGGCCGGGGAGCTGTTTTTT
CDR3: CASRGTSGRAGELFF
D: TRBD2
V: TRBV12-3/TRBV12-4
J: TRBJ2-2
size: many

DNA: TGCAGTGCCTCCATTGACCCTTATAATCAGCCCCAGCATTTT
CDR3: CSASIDPYNQPQHF
D: NA
V: TRBV20-1
J: TRBJ1-5
size: few

DNA: TGTGCCATCAGTGAGCCCTATTGGGACTCTGAAGCTTTCTTT
CDR3: CAISEPYWDSEAFF
D: NA
V: TRBV10-3
J: TRBJ1-1
size: NA

DNA: TGTGCCAGCAGTTACTCGAAAGTAATTCCCGGTAATCCCTACGAGCAGTACTTC
CDR3: CASSYSKVIPGNPYEQYF
D: NA
V: TRBV6-5
J: TRBJ2-7
size: NA

DNA: TGTGCCACCTCAAGCAGGCTAGTATTATACGAGCAGTACTTC
CDR3: CATSSRLVLYEQYF
D: NA
V: TRBV6-1
J: TRBJ2-7
size: many

DNA: TGCGCCAGCAGCCAAGAACGGGGGGGAAGTGAAAAACTGTTTTTT
CDR3: CASSQERGGSEKLFF
D: NA
V: TRBV4-1
J: TRBJ1-4
size: few

DNA: TGCGCCAGCAGCCAAGACGACACCTCGCCTGAAGCTTTCTTT
CDR3: CASSQDDTSPEAFF
D: NA
V: TRBV4-1
J: TRBJ1-1
size: NA

DNA: TGTGCCAGCAGTGGGGTGTTGGAGACCCAGTACTTC
CDR3: CASSGVLETQYF
D: NA
V: TRBV6-1
J: TRBJ2-5
size: many

DNA: TGTGCCAGCAGCCCCGACAGGACGATCACCGGGGAGCTGTTTTTT
CDR3: CASSPDRTITGELFF
D: NA
V: TRBV12-3/TRBV12-4
J: TRBJ2-2
size: many

DNA: TGTGCCAGCAGTTTATGGGGGTTTTCTCAGCCCCAGCATTTT
CDR3: CASSLWGFSQPQHF
D: NA
V: TRBV28
J: TRBJ1-5
size: NA

DNA: TGTGCCAGCAGCCAAGAGTTTGTCCTAGCGGGAGGGCCGAAATTGAAGGCCAAAAACATTCAGTACTTC
CDR3: CASSQEFVLAGGPKLKAKNIQYF
D: TRBD2
V: TRBV28
J: TRBJ2-4
size: once

DNA: TGTGCCAGCAGTTACTCGAGGGGGGGAGGTAATTCACCCCTCCACTTT
CDR3: CASSYSRGGGNSPLHF
D: NA
V: TRBV6-5
J: TRBJ1-6
size: many

DNA: TGTGCCAGCAGCGCACAGGGGAGGAATCAGCCCCAGCATTTT
CDR3: CASSAQGRNQPQHF
D: TRBD1
V: TRBV7-9
J: TRBJ1-5
size: few